Shown below are 25 T cell receptor beta chains from a single sample sequenced in a study of shared clonotypes between healthy human individuals. The table came from immunoSEQ multiplex PCR; TCRdb's copy has only in-frame clones and leaves some out. The table shows millions of clones, with approximately 95% occurring only once. Naive CD8 cells, CD45RO-negative and positively selected for CCR7, excluded terminally differentiated effector memory CD45RA+ cells. The sequencing input was naive CD8+ T cells sorted from blood. All receptors come from a man aged 18-30 years in good health.

In regard to this clone: The same CDR3 also results from other DNA sequences found in this sample. This sequence joins TRBV4-1 and TRBJ2-7; 9 nucleotides align to TRBD2. Per the germline V gene, CDR1 is MGHRA and CDR2 is YSYEKL. V trimming: 3 bases; J trimming: 0 bases; junction bases outside the gene matches: 3. The CDR3 has 15 residues. CDR3 loop: CASSQTSGSSYEQYF. CDR3 nucleotide sequence: TGCGCCAGCAGCCAGACTAGCGGAAGCTCCTACGAGCAGTACTTC.

V gene TRBV29-1 combines with J gene TRBJ2-7; the D is unclear. Germline V gives CDR1 SQVTM, CDR2 ANQGSEA. This CDR3 spans 12 amino acids. V lost 8 bases, J lost 3 bases, and 14 bases lay in between. The CDR3 nucleotides are TGCAGCCCGGCGGTGGGCGACTACGAGCAGTACTTC. This encodes CSPAVGDYEQYF.

This clone was picked up one time. The chain recombines TRBV30 with TRBJ1-1, with unresolved D. V was shortened by 0 bases and J by 3 bases, with 8 bases between the two germline ends. Germline CDR1 and CDR2: GTSNPN and SVGIG (reference sequence). This CDR3 comprises 13 residues. CDR3 sequence (DNA): TGTGCCTGGAGTGTTGACATGCACACTGAAGCTTTCTTT. Its translation is CAWSVDMHTEAFF. Using reference TRBV30 and TRBJ1-1 for the parts outside the CDR3, the full variable domain is SQTIHQWPATLVQPVGSPLSLECTVEGTSNPNLYWYRQAAGRGLQLLFYSVGIGQISSEVPQNLSASRPQDRQFILSSKKLLLSDSGFYLCAWSVDMHTEAFFGQGTRLTVV.

Notes on this clone: The sample holds other DNA sequences that translate to the same CDR3. This rearrangement joins TRBV19 to TRBJ2-7, with D perhaps given as TRBD1 or TRBD2 (5 bases each). Trimming took 1 base from V and 3 from J, leaving 10 bases between them. Germline-derived CDR1 and CDR2 are LNHDA and SQIVND (reference sequence). The CDR3 extends over 14 amino acids. This CDR3 reads CASSIGGGGYEQYF. The CDR3 DNA reads TGTGCCAGTAGTATAGGGGGCGGAGGCTACGAGCAGTACTTC. Looking up the rest from reference TRBV19 and TRBJ2-7 gives the full variable domain: DGGITQSPKYLFRKEGQNVTLSCEQNLNHDAMYWYRQDPGQGLRLIYYSQIVNDFQKGDIAEGYSVSREKKESFPLTVTSAQKNPTAFYLCASSIGGGGYEQYFGPGTRLTVT.

V usage is TRBV29-1 and J usage is TRBJ1-1, with unresolved D. The CDR3 has 12 amino acids. Germline V gene sequence: CDR1 SQVTM, CDR2 ANQGSEA. Trimming took off 6 bases at V and 1 base at J, with 9 bases between the two ends. CDR3 sequence: CSVPDQNTEAFF. For the CDR3, the DNA is TGCAGCGTCCCGGACCAGAACACTGAAGCTTTCTTT.

V is TRBV10-3 and J is TRBJ2-3, with D tentatively TRBD1 (6 bases). The CDR3 sequence is 15 residues long. From germline, CDR1 is ENHRY and CDR2 SYGVKD. The V gene lost 6 bases and the J gene lost 0 bases, with 13 bases spanning the gap. The CDR3 DNA is TGTGCCATCAGGGGACATTCCCGAAGCACAGATACGCAGTATTTT. It encodes CAIRGHSRSTDTQYF.

On this clone: This same CDR3 is encoded by further DNA sequences in the sample. J is TRBJ2-5 and V is TRBV5-6, with no clear D. CDR3 length: 14 residues. CDR1 is SGHDT, CDR2 YYEEEE, per germline. The germline V and J ends were trimmed by 0 bases and 2 bases, with 8 bases remaining between them. CDR3 in amino acids: CASSLGDIQETQYF. As DNA, the CDR3 is TGTGCCAGCAGCTTGGGAGACATACAAGAGACCCAGTACTTC.

The chain joins TRBV13 to TRBJ1-2, with no clear D. There are 13 residues in the CDR3. Trimming took 5 bases from V and 4 from J, leaving 11 bases between them. Per germline, CDR1 PRHDT and CDR2 FYEKMQ (reference sequence). CDR3 coding DNA: TGTGCCAGCAGCCTCGGTCGTACCTATGGCTACACCTTC. Encoded protein: CASSLGRTYGYTF.

The chain is built from TRBV30 and TRBJ1-1; D gene uncertain. V was shortened by 2 bases and J by 0 bases, with 4 bases between the two germline ends. This CDR3 has 12 amino acids. CDR1 GTSNPN and CDR2 SVGIG come from the germline V gene (reference sequence). Here the CDR3 DNA reads TGTGCCTGGAGTAAAGTGAACACTGAAGCTTTCTTT. Translation: CAWSKVNTEAFF.

The J gene is TRBJ2-2, the V gene TRBV7-9, with D unclear. From germline, CDR1 is SEHNR and CDR2 FQNEAQ (reference sequence). This CDR3 region has 14 residues. Trimming cost V 1 base and J 6 bases, with 9 bases left between them. The CDR3 DNA reads TGTGCCAGCAGCTTAGTCCTAGATCCCGGGGAGCTGTTTTTT. Protein: CASSLVLDPGELFF.

V is TRBV30 and J is TRBJ2-7; TRBD1 aligns across 9 bases. J was trimmed by 3 bases and V by 5 bases; bases with no gene match: 2. The germline CDR1 and CDR2 sequences are GTSNPN and SVGIG (reference sequence). The CDR3 covers 12 residues. The CDR3 nucleotides are TGTGCCTGGGACAGGGGGAACTACGAGCAGTACTTC. This sequence encodes CAWDRGNYEQYF.

This clone is a singleton in its sample. The chain is built from TRBV4-1 and TRBJ1-2; 11 bases align to TRBD1. Germline V gene sequence: CDR1 MGHRA, CDR2 YSYEKL. This CDR3 comprises 16 residues. V gave up 6 bases and J gave up 8 bases; unmatched junction bases: 14. This CDR3 is CASRGMGTGGQGGYTF. The CDR3, as DNA: TGCGCCAGCAGAGGGATGGGGACAGGGGGTCAGGGAGGCTACACCTTC.

J is TRBJ2-3 and V is TRBV11-2; D call uncertain. CDR3 size: 15 residues. Germline V gene lookup returns CDR1 SGHAT and CDR2 FQNNGV. The V gene lost 1 base and the J gene lost 2 bases, with 10 bases spanning the gap. The CDR3 DNA reads TGTGCCAGCAGCTTAGTGGAACTCCTCACAGATACGCAGTATTTT. Residues: CASSLVELLTDTQYF.

Comment on this clone: This sample includes further DNA sequences coding for the same CDR3. The chain carries TRBV9 and TRBJ2-2; D gene uncertain. Germline V gene lookup returns CDR1 SGDLS and CDR2 YYNGEE. Trimming pared 0 bases from V and 2 bases from J, leaving 5 bases between. This CDR3 has 14 residues. As DNA, the CDR3 is TGTGCCAGCAGCGTAGACGGAAACACCGGGGAGCTGTTTTTT. Protein: CASSVDGNTGELFF.

The chain employs TRBV5-6 and TRBJ2-5; D perhaps matches TRBD2 (5 bases). CDR3 length equals 14 residues. CDR1 SGHDT and CDR2 YYEEEE come from the germline V gene. V was shortened by 4 bases and J by 0 bases, with 10 bases between the two germline ends. The CDR3 DNA follows: TGTGCCAGCAGCGCGGGCGTTTACCAAGAGACCCAGTACTTC. This sequence encodes CASSAGVYQETQYF.

Written as DNA, the CDR3 is TGTGCCAGCAGCTCTATCGGGACAGGCAACTACGAGCAGTACTTC. Amino acids: CASSSIGTGNYEQYF. The V gene is TRBV27, the J gene TRBJ2-7, with 8 bases matching TRBD1. The CDR3 is made up of 15 amino acids. Germline V gene sequence: CDR1 MNHEY, CDR2 SMNVEV (reference sequence). The ends lost 6 bases at V and 3 bases at J; junction bases unmatched: 10.

This chain uses TRBV4-3 with TRBJ2-2; possible D gene TRBD2, 6 bases. V shed 0 bases and J shed 3 bases, with 14 bases lying between them. From germline, CDR1 is LGHNA and CDR2 YSLEER. The CDR3 runs 17 residues. The CDR3 sequence is CASSQDYKGGDTGELFF. The CDR3 DNA reads as TGCGCCAGCAGCCAAGATTACAAGGGAGGCGACACCGGGGAGCTGTTTTTT.

This rearrangement joins TRBV4-1 to TRBJ1-2; D gene ambiguous. The V gene's germline CDR1 is MGHRA and CDR2 YSYEKL. V shed 4 bases and J shed 2 bases, with 14 bases lying between them. CDR3 length equals 15 residues. The chain's CDR3 is CASSPPGGENYGYTF. The CDR3, as DNA: TGCGCCAGCAGCCCTCCGGGCGGGGAGAACTATGGCTACACCTTC.

This clone was seen a single time. This chain connects TRBV28 to TRBJ2-5; D gene uncertain. Germline V CDR1 and CDR2: MDHEN, SYDVKM. The CDR3 length is 10 residues. V lost 8 bases to trimming and J lost 5 bases, with 6 bases between them. The CDR3 region has the DNA TGTGCCAGCGGTTGGGAGACCCAGTACTTC. Translated, it gives CASGWETQYF.

The chain combines TRBV29-1 with TRBJ1-3; the D is unclear. The ends were cut back, 5 bases at V and 0 bases at J, with 11 bases in the middle. Per the germline V gene, CDR1 is SQVTM and CDR2 is ANQGSEA. The CDR3 totals 14 residues. CDR3: CSVLLVDSGNTIYF. CDR3 in DNA: TGCAGCGTTTTACTGGTTGACTCTGGAAACACCATATATTTT.

V is TRBV10-3 and J is TRBJ2-5, with a weak D call TRBD2 (6 bases). Trimming took off 5 bases at V and 3 bases at J, with 10 bases between the two ends. Per germline, CDR1 ENHRY and CDR2 SYGVKD. This CDR3 is built from 13 residues. CDR3: CAISRDWKETQYF. Here the CDR3 DNA reads TGTGCCATCAGTCGGGACTGGAAAGAGACCCAGTACTTC.

The chain uses TRBV6-5 and TRBJ1-2; the D gene is possibly TRBD1 (5 bases). V was cut by 5 bases and J by 7 bases, with 20 bases left in between. This CDR3 has 15 residues. Germline CDR1 and CDR2: MNHEY and SVGAGI. The CDR3 sequence: CASSLKGAGNRGYTF. The DNA for the CDR3 is TGTGCCAGCAGTCTAAAGGGTGCAGGGAATCGTGGCTACACCTTC.

The chain couples TRBV6-1 to TRBJ2-7; 8 bases are a match to TRBD1. The germline V gene has CDR1 MNHNS and CDR2 SASEGT. CDR3 size: 14 residues. V trimming: 2 bases; J trimming: 3 bases; junction bases outside the gene matches: 3. Here the CDR3 DNA reads TGTGCCAGCAGTGAACGGACAGGGTTCTACGAGCAGTACTTC. Translating it yields CASSERTGFYEQYF.

This chain joins TRBV7-9 and TRBJ2-2; D possibly corresponds to TRBD1 (6 bases). V shed 3 bases and J shed 7 bases, with 12 bases lying between them. Germline V gene data show CDR1 as SEHNR and CDR2 as FQNEAQ (reference sequence). The CDR3 is 14 residues long. The CDR3 loop reads CASSFGTPNGELFF. The CDR3 DNA follows: TGTGCCAGCAGCTTCGGGACACCTAACGGGGAGCTGTTTTTT.

This clone was seen once. The CDR3 bases are TGTGCCAGCAGCCCGGTGGACCATAATGAAAAACTGTTTTTT. Translation gives CASSPVDHNEKLFF. The chain joins TRBV6-6 to TRBJ1-4; D uncertain. The CDR3 contains 14 residues. Germline V gives CDR1 MNHNY, CDR2 SVGAGI (reference sequence). Trimming removed 6 bases at V and 4 bases at J, with 12 bases between.